The clone carrying this TCR beta chain was counted many times. The record originates from a study of cytotoxic CD8 clonotypes in ibrutinib-treated CLL. Clones were sequenced by immunoSEQ multiplex PCR, and TCRdb holds only the in-frame ones, with some missing. The table records over 70,000 clones, roughly 77% of them present only once. The V and J ends lost 3 bases and 4 bases, in that order; junction bases with no gene match: 6. The CDR3 length is 15 residues. In germline, CDR1 is SGDLS, CDR2 YYNGEE. The sequences come from PBMCs, collected after 12 months of ibrutinib treatment. The chain combines TRBV9 with TRBJ2-3; 9 nucleotides match TRBD1. This clonotype originated in a human donor with chronic lymphocytic leukemia. CDR3 sequence (DNA): TGTGCCAGCAGCGGCGGGACAGGGTGGGCAGATACGCAGTATTTT. This gives the protein CASSGGTGWADTQYF.